This T cell receptor (beta chain) was found in a study of CD8 T cells in ankylosing spondylitis. In TCRdb, the 5' RACE reads were re-called with MiXCR into one record per CDR3 protein. The sample includes 30,000 to 45,000 distinct CDR3 sequences, approximately 15% of them seen just once. Per the germline V gene, CDR1 is WSHSY and CDR2 is SAAADI. CDR3 length: 13 residues. This clonotype appeared many times. Relative to the germline gene, one junction end is altered; a read error may explain this. This receptor was identified in a male donor with ankylosing spondylitis or in good health (not recorded which). The chain is built from TRBV10-2 and TRBJ1-4; TRBD1 agrees at 8 bases. Sequenced material: blood. The CDR3 loop is CASTEDRDEKLFF. DNA for the CDR3: TGCGCCAGCACTGAGGACAGGGATGAAAAACTGTTTTTT.